These T cell receptor beta chains were read from a single sample in a study of molecular identifiers for immune sequencing clone quantification. TCRdb itself ran the PCR reads through MiXCR, one entry per CDR3 protein. The table lists more than 450,000 distinct CDR3 sequences, under 30% of them singletons, with just over 0.75% in the top ten. The specimen was naive CD8+ T cells from blood, with Jurkat cell RNA spiked in. Receptors were obtained from a human donor in good health. Some libraries in this study had Jurkat cell RNA spiked in. The CDR3 runs from the conserved cysteine through the conserved F or W. D genes are given only for firm matches. Clone size is shown for a subset of rows, as once, few, many or a class of expanded clone.

v_gene	len	j_gene	d_gene	abundance	CDR3aa	CDR3nt
TRBV20-1	15	TRBJ2-1	.	.	CSARDPSVPYNEQFF	TGCAGTGCTAGAGATCCCAGCGTGCCCTACAATGAGCAGTTCTTC
TRBV7-9	11	TRBJ1-4	.	few	CATPLGEKLFF	TGTGCCACTCCCCTCGGGGAAAAACTGTTTTTT
TRBV5-1	15	TRBJ2-7	.	.	CASRPYAGALVAQYF	TGCGCCAGCCGCCCTTACGCGGGGGCCTTGGTCGCGCAGTACTTC
TRBV4-1	16	TRBJ1-1	TRBD1	few	CASSQDGTGGNTEAFF	TGCGCCAGCAGCCAAGATGGCACAGGGGGAAACACTGAAGCTTTCTTT
TRBV12-5	15	TRBJ2-2	TRBD1	.	CASGGDRGSAGELFF	TGTGCTAGTGGAGGGGACAGGGGTTCCGCCGGGGAGCTGTTTTTT
TRBV20-1	14	TRBJ2-7	.	.	CRAGGAGAPLEQYF	TGCAGGGCTGGGGGGGCGGGGGCGCCGTTGGAGCAGTACTTC
TRBV5-6	13	TRBJ2-7	.	many	CASSLDPLMEQYF	TGTGCCAGCAGCTTGGATCCTTTGATGGAGCAGTACTTC
TRBV29-1	12	TRBJ1-1	.	.	CRVDPDYTEALF	TGCCGCGTTGACCCGGACTACACTGAAGCTCTCTTT
TRBV28	16	TRBJ2-3	TRBD1	.	CASSRTGTGVTDTQYF	TGTGCCAGCAGTCGGACCGGGACAGGGGTCACAGATACGCAGTATTTT
TRBV6-5	15	TRBJ1-5	TRBD1	few	CASSYSTGVDQPQHF	TGTGCCAGCAGTTACTCGACAGGGGTTGATCAGCCCCAGCATTTT
TRBV30	13	TRBJ1-5	.	many	CAWSIGMGQPQHF	TGTGCCTGGAGTATTGGTATGGGTCAGCCCCAGCATTTT
TRBV19	17	TRBJ2-3	TRBD2	.	CASSISGGRAFGDTQYF	TGTGCCAGTAGTATTTCTGGCGGGAGGGCCTTTGGAGATACGCAGTATTTT
TRBV5-5	16	TRBJ2-7	.	.	CASSLERPRWKYEQYF	TGTGCCAGCAGCCTGGAGAGGCCTAGATGGAAATACGAGCAGTACTTC
TRBV20-1	16	TRBJ2-7	TRBD2	many	CSAPQLAGGPEVEQYF	TGCAGTGCGCCACAACTAGCGGGGGGACCTGAGGTCGAGCAGTACTTC
TRBV6-2/TRBV6-3	12	TRBJ1-1	.	few	CASSYGGRGAFF	TGTGCCAGCAGTTACGGGGGCAGAGGAGCTTTCTTT
TRBV7-9	14	TRBJ2-1	TRBD2	.	CASSLVGGLEEQFF	TGTGCCAGCAGCTTAGTGGGGGGGTTGGAGGAGCAGTTCTTC
TRBV30	13	TRBJ2-2	.	few	CAWSDRVAGELFF	TGTGCCTGGAGTGACAGGGTTGCCGGGGAGCTGTTTTTT